This section outlines one T cell receptor beta chain sequence together with its context. The junction departs from germline at one end; a sequencing error may be responsible. The entry originates in a study of blood T cells in healthy people across ages. Peripheral blood from each donor was collected in a volume of 9.5 to 10 milliliters. Through a sample-barcoded 5' primer and a J-beta primer mix, a second PCR was run for roughly 6 to 12 cycles. TCRdb called the 5' RACE reads again in MiXCR, with one record for every CDR3 protein. The data show some 1 million distinct CDR3 sequences, more than 40% seen once. This CDR3 region has 13 residues.

This chain links TRBV12-3 or TRBV12-4 with TRBJ2-7; D is undetermined. Sequenced: blood. The sequence came from a woman in her sixties in good health. This CDR3 is CASSVASYYEQYF. CDR3 coding DNA: TGTGCCAGCAGTGTAGCTTCGTACTACGAGCAGTACTTC.